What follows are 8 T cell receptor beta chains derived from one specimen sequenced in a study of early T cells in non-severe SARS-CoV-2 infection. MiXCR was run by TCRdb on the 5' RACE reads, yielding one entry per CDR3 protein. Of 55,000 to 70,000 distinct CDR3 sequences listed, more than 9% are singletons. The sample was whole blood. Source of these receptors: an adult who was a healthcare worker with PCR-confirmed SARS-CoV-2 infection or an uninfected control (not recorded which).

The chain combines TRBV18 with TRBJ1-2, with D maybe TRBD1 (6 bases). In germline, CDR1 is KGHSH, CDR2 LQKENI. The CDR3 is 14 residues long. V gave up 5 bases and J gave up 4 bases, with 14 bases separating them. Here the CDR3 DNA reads TGTGCCAGCTCAGCCCGACAGGATCGCTATGGCTACACCTTC. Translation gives CASSARQDRYGYTF.

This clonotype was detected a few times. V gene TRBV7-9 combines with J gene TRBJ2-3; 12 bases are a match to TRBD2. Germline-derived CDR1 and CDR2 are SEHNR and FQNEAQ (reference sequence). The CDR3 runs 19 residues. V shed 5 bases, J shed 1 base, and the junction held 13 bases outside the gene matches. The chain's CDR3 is CASSPGLAGWSGGTDTQYF. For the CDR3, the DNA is TGTGCCAGCAGCCCTGGACTAGCGGGGTGGAGTGGTGGCACAGATACGCAGTATTTT.

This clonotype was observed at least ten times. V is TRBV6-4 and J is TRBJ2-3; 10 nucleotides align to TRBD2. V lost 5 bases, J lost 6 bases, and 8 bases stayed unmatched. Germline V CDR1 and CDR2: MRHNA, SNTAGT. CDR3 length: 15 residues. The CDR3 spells CASSQQRGGHDTQYF. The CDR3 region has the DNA TGTGCCAGCAGTCAACAGCGGGGGGGCCATGATACGCAGTATTTT.

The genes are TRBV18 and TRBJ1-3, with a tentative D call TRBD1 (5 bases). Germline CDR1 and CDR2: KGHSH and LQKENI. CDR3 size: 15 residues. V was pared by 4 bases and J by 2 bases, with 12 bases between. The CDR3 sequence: CASSLRESTGNTIYF. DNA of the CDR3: TGTGCCAGCTCACTCAGGGAATCGACTGGAAACACCATATATTTT.

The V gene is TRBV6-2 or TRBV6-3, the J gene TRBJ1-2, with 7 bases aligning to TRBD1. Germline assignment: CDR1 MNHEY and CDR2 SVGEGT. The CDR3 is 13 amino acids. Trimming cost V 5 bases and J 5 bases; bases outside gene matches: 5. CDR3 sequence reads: CASSLTGEYGYTF. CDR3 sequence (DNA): TGTGCCAGCAGTCTCACAGGGGAATATGGCTACACCTTC.

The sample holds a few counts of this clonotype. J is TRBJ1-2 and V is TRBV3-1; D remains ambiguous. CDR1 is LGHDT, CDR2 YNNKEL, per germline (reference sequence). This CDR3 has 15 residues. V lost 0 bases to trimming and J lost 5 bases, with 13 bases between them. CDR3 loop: CASSQETLSRYGYTF. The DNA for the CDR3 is TGTGCCAGCAGCCAAGAGACCCTCAGCAGGTATGGCTACACCTTC.

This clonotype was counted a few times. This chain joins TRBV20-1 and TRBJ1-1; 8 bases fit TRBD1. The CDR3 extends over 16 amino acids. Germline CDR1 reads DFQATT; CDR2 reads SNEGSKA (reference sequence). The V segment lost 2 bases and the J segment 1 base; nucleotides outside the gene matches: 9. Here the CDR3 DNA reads TGCAGTGCTAGACCCAGAATGGGACAGGCGAACACTGAAGCTTTCTTT. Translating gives CSARPRMGQANTEAFF.

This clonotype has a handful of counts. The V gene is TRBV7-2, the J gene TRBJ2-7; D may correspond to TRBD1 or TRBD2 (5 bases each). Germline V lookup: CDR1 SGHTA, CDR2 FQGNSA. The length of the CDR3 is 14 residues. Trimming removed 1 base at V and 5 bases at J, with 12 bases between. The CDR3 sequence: CASSLGGRGDEQYF. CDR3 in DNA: TGTGCCAGCAGCTTAGGGGGACGGGGTGACGAGCAGTACTTC.